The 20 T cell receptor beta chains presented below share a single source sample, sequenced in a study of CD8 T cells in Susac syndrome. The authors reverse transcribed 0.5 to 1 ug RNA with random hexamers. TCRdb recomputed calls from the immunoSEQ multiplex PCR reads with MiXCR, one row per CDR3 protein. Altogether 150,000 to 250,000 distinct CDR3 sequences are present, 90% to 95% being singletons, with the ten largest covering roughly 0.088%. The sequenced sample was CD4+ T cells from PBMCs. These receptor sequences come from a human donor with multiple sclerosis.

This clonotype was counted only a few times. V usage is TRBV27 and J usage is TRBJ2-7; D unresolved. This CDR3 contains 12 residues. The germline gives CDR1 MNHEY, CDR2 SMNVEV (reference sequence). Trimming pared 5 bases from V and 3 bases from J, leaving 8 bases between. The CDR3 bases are TGTGCCAGCAGTCCCGGCAACTACGAGCAGTACTTC. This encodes CASSPGNYEQYF.

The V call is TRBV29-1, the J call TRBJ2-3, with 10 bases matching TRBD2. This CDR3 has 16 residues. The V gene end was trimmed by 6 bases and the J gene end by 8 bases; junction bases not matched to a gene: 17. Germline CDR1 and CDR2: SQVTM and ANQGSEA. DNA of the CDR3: TGCAGCGTCTCACGCAGAGGAGCGGGGGGGCCGGTTACGCAGTATTTT. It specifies CSVSRRGAGGPVTQYF.

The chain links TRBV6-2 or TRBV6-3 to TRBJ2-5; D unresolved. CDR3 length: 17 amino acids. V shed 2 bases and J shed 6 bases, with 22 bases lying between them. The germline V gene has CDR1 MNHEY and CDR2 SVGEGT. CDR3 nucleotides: TGTGCCAGCAGTTACCGCCCATTCACAGAGACAATGAAGACCCAGTACTTC. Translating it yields CASSYRPFTETMKTQYF.

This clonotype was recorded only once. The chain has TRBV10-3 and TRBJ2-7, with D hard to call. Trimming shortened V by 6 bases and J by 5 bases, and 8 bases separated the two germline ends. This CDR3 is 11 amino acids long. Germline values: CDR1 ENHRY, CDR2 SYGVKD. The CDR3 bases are TGTGCCATCAGGTCCATGGACGAGCAGTACTTC. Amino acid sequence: CAIRSMDEQYF.

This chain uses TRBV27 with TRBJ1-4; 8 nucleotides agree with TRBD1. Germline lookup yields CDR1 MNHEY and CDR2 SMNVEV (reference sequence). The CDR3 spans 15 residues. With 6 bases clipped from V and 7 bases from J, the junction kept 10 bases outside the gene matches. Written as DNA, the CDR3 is TGTGCCAGCAGCCCATTGACAGGGGAAGGTGAAAAACTGTTTTTT. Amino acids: CASSPLTGEGEKLFF.

CDR3 loop: CSARDRLAPEYSYEQYF. In nucleotides, the CDR3 is TGCAGTGCTAGAGATCGGCTAGCGCCCGAATACTCCTACGAGCAGTACTTC. V usage is TRBV20-1 and J usage is TRBJ2-7; tentatively, D is TRBD2 (6 bases). Trimming took off 0 bases at V and 0 bases at J, with 18 bases between the two ends. Germline CDR1 DFQATT, CDR2 SNEGSKA (reference sequence). This CDR3 spans 17 amino acids.

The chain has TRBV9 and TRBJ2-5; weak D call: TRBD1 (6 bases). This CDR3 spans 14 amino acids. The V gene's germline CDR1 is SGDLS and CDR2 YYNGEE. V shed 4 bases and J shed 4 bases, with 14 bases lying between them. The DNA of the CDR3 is TGTGCCAGCAGCCTCCGACAGGTAGCAGAGACCCAGTACTTC. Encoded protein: CASSLRQVAETQYF.

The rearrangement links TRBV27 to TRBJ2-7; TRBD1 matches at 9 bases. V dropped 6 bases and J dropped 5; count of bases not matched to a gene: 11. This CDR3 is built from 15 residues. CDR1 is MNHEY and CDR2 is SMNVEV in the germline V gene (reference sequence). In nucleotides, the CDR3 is TGTGCCAGCAGCCCAACCGGACAGGGGTGGGACGAGCAGTACTTC. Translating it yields CASSPTGQGWDEQYF.

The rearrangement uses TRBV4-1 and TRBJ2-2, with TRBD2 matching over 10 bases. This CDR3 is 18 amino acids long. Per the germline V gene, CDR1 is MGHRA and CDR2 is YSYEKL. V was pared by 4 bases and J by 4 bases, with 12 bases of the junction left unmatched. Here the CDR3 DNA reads TGCGCCAGCAGCCCAGCCTCGGGACTAGCGCTGGGCACCGGGGAGCTGTTTTTT. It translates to CASSPASGLALGTGELFF.

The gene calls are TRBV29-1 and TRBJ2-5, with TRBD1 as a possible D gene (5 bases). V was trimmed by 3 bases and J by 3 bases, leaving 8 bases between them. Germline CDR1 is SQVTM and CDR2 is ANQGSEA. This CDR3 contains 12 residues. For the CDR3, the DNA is TGCAGCGTTGATGTAGGGGAAGAGACCCAGTACTTC. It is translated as CSVDVGEETQYF.

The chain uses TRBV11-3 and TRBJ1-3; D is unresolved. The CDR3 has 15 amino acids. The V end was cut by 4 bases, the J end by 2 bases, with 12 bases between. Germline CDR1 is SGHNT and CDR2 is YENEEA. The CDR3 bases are TGTGCCAGCAGCTCCTTCGAAGGGACTGGAAACACCATATATTTT. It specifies CASSSFEGTGNTIYF. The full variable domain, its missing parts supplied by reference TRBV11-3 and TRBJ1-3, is EAGVVQSPRYKIIEKKQPVAFWCNPISGHNTLYWYLQNLGQGPELLIRYENEEAVDDSQLPKDRFSAERLKGVDSTLKIQPAELGDSAVYLCASSSFEGTGNTIYFGEGSWLTVV.

The CDR3 reads CASSQGLSRREAFF. CDR3 in DNA: TGTGCCAGCAGCCAAGGGCTTTCCCGGCGGGAAGCTTTCTTT. The V call is TRBV14, the J call TRBJ1-1, with no clear D. Germline loops: CDR1 SGHDN, CDR2 FVKESK. This CDR3 has 14 residues. V lost 1 base and J 8 bases, leaving 14 bases between the germline ends.

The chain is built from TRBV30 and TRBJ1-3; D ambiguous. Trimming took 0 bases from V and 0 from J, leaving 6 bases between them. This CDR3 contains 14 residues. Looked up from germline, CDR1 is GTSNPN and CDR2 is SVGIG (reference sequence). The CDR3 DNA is TGTGCCTGGAGTGTCGCAAGCTCTGGAAACACCATATATTTT. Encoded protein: CAWSVASSGNTIYF. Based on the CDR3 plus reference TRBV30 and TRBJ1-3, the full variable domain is SQTIHQWPATLVQPVGSPLSLECTVEGTSNPNLYWYRQAAGRGLQLLFYSVGIGQISSEVPQNLSASRPQDRQFILSSKKLLLSDSGFYLCAWSVASSGNTIYFGEGSWLTVV.

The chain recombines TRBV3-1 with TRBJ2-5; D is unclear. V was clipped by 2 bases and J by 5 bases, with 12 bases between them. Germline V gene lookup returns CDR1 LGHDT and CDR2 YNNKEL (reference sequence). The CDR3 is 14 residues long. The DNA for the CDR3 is TGTGCCAGCAGCCAACACACGGGTAGGGAGACCCAGTACTTC. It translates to CASSQHTGRETQYF.

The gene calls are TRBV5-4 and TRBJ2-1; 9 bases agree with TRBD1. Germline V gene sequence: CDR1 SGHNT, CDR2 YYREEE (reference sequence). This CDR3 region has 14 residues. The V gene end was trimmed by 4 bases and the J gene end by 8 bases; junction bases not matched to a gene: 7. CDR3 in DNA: TGTGCCAGCAGCCCGGGACAGGGCAACCATGAGCAGTTCTTC. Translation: CASSPGQGNHEQFF.

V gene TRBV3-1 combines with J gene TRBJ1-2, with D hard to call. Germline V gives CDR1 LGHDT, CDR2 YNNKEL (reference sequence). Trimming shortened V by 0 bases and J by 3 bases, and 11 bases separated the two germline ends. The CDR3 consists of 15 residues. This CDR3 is CASSQDVGGYYGYTF. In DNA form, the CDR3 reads TGTGCCAGCAGCCAAGATGTAGGCGGCTACTATGGCTACACCTTC.

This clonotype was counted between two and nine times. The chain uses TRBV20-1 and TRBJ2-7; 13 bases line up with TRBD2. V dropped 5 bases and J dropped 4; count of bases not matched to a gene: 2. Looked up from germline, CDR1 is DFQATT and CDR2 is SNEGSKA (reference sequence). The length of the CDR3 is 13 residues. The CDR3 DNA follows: TGCAGTGCTGGACTAGCGGGAGTGTACGAGCAGTACTTC. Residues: CSAGLAGVYEQYF.

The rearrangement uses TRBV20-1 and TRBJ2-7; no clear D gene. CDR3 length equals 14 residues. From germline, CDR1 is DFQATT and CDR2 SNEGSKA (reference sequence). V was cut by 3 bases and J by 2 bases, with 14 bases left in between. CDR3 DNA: TGCAGTGCTAGCCGTCGGACGTCTCCCTACGAGCAGTACTTC. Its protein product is CSASRRTSPYEQYF.

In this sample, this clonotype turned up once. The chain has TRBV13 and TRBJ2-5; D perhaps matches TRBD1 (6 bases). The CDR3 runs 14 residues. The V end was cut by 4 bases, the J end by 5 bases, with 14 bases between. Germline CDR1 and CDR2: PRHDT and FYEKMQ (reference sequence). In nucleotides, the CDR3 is TGTGCCAGCAGCTCCACAGGGATGGCGGAGACCCAGTACTTC. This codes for CASSSTGMAETQYF. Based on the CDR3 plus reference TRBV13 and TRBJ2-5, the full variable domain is AAGVIQSPRHLIKEKRETATLKCYPIPRHDTVYWYQQGPGQDPQFLISFYEKMQSDKGSIPDRFSAQQFSDYHSELNMSSLELGDSALYFCASSSTGMAETQYFGPGTRLLVL.

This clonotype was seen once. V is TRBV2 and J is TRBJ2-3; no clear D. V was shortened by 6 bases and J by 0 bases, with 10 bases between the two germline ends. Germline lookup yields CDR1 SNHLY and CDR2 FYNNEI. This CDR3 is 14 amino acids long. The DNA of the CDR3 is TGTGCCAGCAGCCCTGATAGGAGCACAGATACGCAGTATTTT. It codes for CASSPDRSTDTQYF.